A selection of T cell receptor beta chains follows, all from one sample in a study of T cell clusters in autoimmune cytopenias. From its re-call of the multiplex PCR reads, TCRdb lists each CDR3 protein once, without DNA. The table for this sample gives some 11,000 distinct CDR3 sequences. These data were also filed under a second study, of T cell repertoires in aging, cancer and after chemotherapy.

Sequenced sample: peripheral blood. Receptor source: a human donor in good health. CDR3s include the opening cysteine and the closing phenylalanine or tryptophan. Clone size is not always given. Where it is, it says once, few, many or a class for expanded clones.

TRBV6-1	TRBJ2-7	-	CASSQGDRSLYEQYF
TRBV19	TRBJ2-7	medium-sized	CASTYLYEQYF
TRBV15	TRBJ1-6	-	CATSRESYRNNSPLHF
TRBV12-3/TRBV12-4	TRBJ1-2	-	CASSRAEQNGYTF
TRBV2	TRBJ1-1	-	CATKGQPDTEAFF
TRBV20-1	TRBJ2-1	medium-sized	CSARDLDEQFF
TRBV18	TRBJ2-7	-	CASSPRVMDIQNEQYF
TRBV7-9	TRBJ1-3	medium-sized	CASSFSGGHTIYF
TRBV19	TRBJ2-1	-	CASSSARGGSYNEQFF
TRBV20-1	TRBJ2-5	-	CSAGPSGGLQETQYF
TRBV6-6	TRBJ1-1	medium-sized	CASTPGNILNTEAFF
TRBV7-2	TRBJ1-6	medium-sized	CASSLDGISPLHF
TRBV6-2/TRBV6-3	TRBJ1-1	-	CASSRQGPTEAFF
TRBV10-3	TRBJ2-7	-	CAISDTAYEQYF
TRBV29-1	TRBJ2-1	-	CSCSEGINEQFF
TRBV6-4	TRBJ1-2	-	CASNSQGGNYGYTF
TRBV27	TRBJ2-1	medium-sized	CASSGTGWHEQFF
TRBV28	TRBJ1-2	-	CASSPATAESNGYTF
TRBV20-1	TRBJ1-5	-	CSARDPTGGGQPQHF
TRBV7-9	TRBJ2-3	-	CASSPGTSGGTDTQYF
TRBV4-2	TRBJ2-1	-	CASSQEFGHGGEQFF
TRBV2	TRBJ1-4	-	CASMGPQEEKLFF
TRBV7-2	TRBJ1-4	medium-sized	CASSLEGTGDRKLFF
TRBV7-9	TRBJ1-4	medium-sized	CASRPPFRQGGDEKLFF
TRBV28	TRBJ1-1	-	CASSYTGKAFF
TRBV6-2/TRBV6-3	TRBJ1-1	-	CASRERTHEAFF
TRBV20-1	TRBJ2-5	medium-sized	CSAWGVETQYF
TRBV5-1	TRBJ2-2	-	CASSTMLRTRPTGELFF